Listed below are T cell receptor beta chains from one sample, sequenced in a study of T cell changes during pregnancy in multiple sclerosis. The method was immunoSEQ multiplex PCR; TCRdb's version includes in-frame clones alone and lacks a portion of them. Among about 60,000 clones listed, roughly 91% were seen once. The source was peripheral blood, collected in the third trimester of pregnancy. The source is a female donor in good health, enrolled as a control in a pregnancy study. Both conserved end residues are part of each CDR3. A D gene is named only where the DNA matches it firmly. Where a row states a size, it is once, few, many or the class of an expanded clone; other rows omit it.

V: TRBV2
size: few
D: TRBD1
J: TRBJ1-1
CDR3: CASSERGQARDTEAFF
DNA: TGTGCCAGCAGTGAAAGGGGACAGGCGCGGGACACTGAAGCTTTCTTT

V: TRBV4-2
size: few
D: .
J: TRBJ2-7
CDR3: CASSQDFSSYEQYF
DNA: TGTGCCAGCAGCCAAGATTTCAGCTCCTACGAGCAGTACTTC

V: TRBV27
size: .
D: .
J: TRBJ2-7
CDR3: CASSSTGGPPYEQYF
DNA: TGTGCCAGCAGTTCGACCGGGGGACCCCCCTACGAGCAGTACTTC

V: TRBV7-7
size: .
D: .
J: TRBJ2-5
CDR3: CASSQMGSSQETQYF
DNA: TGTGCCAGCAGCCAAATGGGGAGTTCCCAAGAGACCCAGTACTTC

V: TRBV2
size: few
D: .
J: TRBJ1-6
CDR3: CASSSTGSPNSPLHF
DNA: TGTGCCAGCAGTTCTACAGGGAGCCCTAATTCACCCCTCCACTTT

V: TRBV15
size: .
D: .
J: TRBJ1-1
CDR3: CATSRHSGDTEAFF
DNA: TGTGCCACCAGCAGACACTCCGGGGACACTGAAGCTTTCTTT

V: TRBV9
size: .
D: TRBD2
J: TRBJ2-2
CDR3: CASTNSERGVFNTGELFF
DNA: TGTGCCAGCACCAACTCGGAGCGGGGGGTCTTTAACACCGGGGAGCTGTTTTTT

V: TRBV30
size: .
D: .
J: TRBJ1-2
CDR3: CAWTYSYGYTF
DNA: TGTGCCTGGACCTACAGCTATGGCTACACCTTC

V: TRBV29-1
size: .
D: .
J: TRBJ1-1
CDR3: CSVEPTSNTEAFF
DNA: TGCAGCGTTGAACCGACATCCAACACTGAAGCTTTCTTT

V: TRBV19
size: .
D: TRBD1
J: TRBJ1-2
CDR3: CASIQEEGTDYGYTF
DNA: TGTGCCAGTATCCAAGAAGAAGGGACAGATTATGGCTACACCTTC

V: TRBV6-1
size: once
D: TRBD1
J: TRBJ2-5
CDR3: CASRMNRGRETQYF
DNA: TGTGCCAGCAGAATGAACAGGGGGCGAGAGACCCAGTACTTC

V: TRBV5-1
size: .
D: TRBD2
J: TRBJ2-5
CDR3: CASSSGTSGKRQETQYF
DNA: TGCGCCAGCAGCTCCGGGACTAGCGGGAAACGGCAAGAGACCCAGTACTTC

V: TRBV4-3
size: few
D: .
J: TRBJ2-7
CDR3: CASSQEQTYEQYF
DNA: TGCGCCAGCAGCCAAGAACAGACCTACGAGCAGTACTTC

V: TRBV5-1
size: .
D: .
J: TRBJ2-7
CDR3: CASSLDGRASDEQYF
DNA: TGCGCCAGCAGCTTGGATGGCAGGGCCTCGGACGAGCAGTACTTC

V: TRBV5-1
size: once
D: TRBD1
J: TRBJ1-6
CDR3: CASSSPTGESPLHF
DNA: TGCGCCAGCAGCTCCCCTACAGGGGAATCACCCCTCCACTTT

V: TRBV4-1
size: few
D: TRBD1
J: TRBJ1-4
CDR3: CASRLTWTGGEKLFF
DNA: TGCGCCAGCAGACTCACCTGGACAGGGGGTGAAAAACTGTTTTTT

V: TRBV2
size: .
D: .
J: TRBJ1-4
CDR3: CASSPGRGNEKLFF
DNA: TGTGCCAGCAGTCCCGGGAGGGGTAATGAAAAACTGTTTTTT

V: TRBV4-3
size: medium-sized
D: TRBD1
J: TRBJ1-1
CDR3: CASSQDIPRTGWMNTEAFF
DNA: TGCGCCAGCAGCCAAGATATCCCCCGGACAGGATGGATGAACACTGAAGCTTTCTTT

V: TRBV6-5
size: .
D: .
J: TRBJ1-1
CDR3: CASSYSGGREAFF
DNA: TGTGCCAGCAGTTACAGCGGTGGCAGGGAAGCTTTCTTT

V: TRBV28
size: .
D: .
J: TRBJ1-3
CDR3: CASSLGQTISGNTIYF
DNA: TGTGCCAGCAGTTTGGGGCAGACCATCTCTGGAAACACCATATATTTT

V: TRBV30
size: .
D: TRBD1
J: TRBJ1-1
CDR3: CAWSGDRANTEAFF
DNA: TGTGCCTGGAGTGGGGACAGAGCGAACACTGAAGCTTTCTTT

V: TRBV6-5
size: once
D: TRBD1
J: TRBJ2-7
CDR3: CASSPPDRATYEQYF
DNA: TGTGCCAGCAGTCCCCCGGACAGGGCTACCTACGAGCAGTACTTC

V: TRBV6-1
size: .
D: TRBD2
J: TRBJ2-3
CDR3: CASSLIAGTTDTQYF
DNA: TGTGCCAGCTCGCTAATAGCGGGAACAACAGATACGCAGTATTTT

V: TRBV12-5
size: .
D: .
J: TRBJ2-6
CDR3: CASGLFGRARSSGANVLTF
DNA: TGTGCTAGTGGTTTGTTCGGCAGGGCCCGTAGCTCTGGGGCCAACGTCCTGACTTTC

V: TRBV6-1
size: .
D: .
J: TRBJ1-4
CDR3: CASRALDKPNEKLFF
DNA: TGTGCCAGCAGAGCCTTGGACAAACCTAATGAAAAACTGTTTTTT

V: TRBV7-9
size: .
D: TRBD2
J: TRBJ2-1
CDR3: CASSPPAGHEQFF
DNA: TGTGCCAGCTCACCTCCAGCGGGACATGAGCAGTTCTTC

V: TRBV2
size: .
D: TRBD2
J: TRBJ2-3
CDR3: CASSDWTSGSTDTQYF
DNA: TGTGCCAGCAGTGATTGGACTAGCGGGAGTACAGATACGCAGTATTTT

V: TRBV19
size: .
D: TRBD1
J: TRBJ1-6
CDR3: CASSTGTGVANSPLHF
DNA: TGTGCCAGTAGTACTGGGACAGGGGTAGCGAATTCACCCCTCCACTTT

V: TRBV27
size: .
D: .
J: TRBJ2-3
CDR3: CASNPGGTDTQYF
DNA: TGTGCCAGCAACCCAGGGGGCACAGATACGCAGTATTTT

V: TRBV29-1
size: .
D: .
J: TRBJ2-3
CDR3: CSPWGRDRDTDTQYF
DNA: TGCAGCCCTTGGGGGCGGGACAGAGATACAGATACGCAGTATTTT

V: TRBV5-1
size: .
D: .
J: TRBJ2-1
CDR3: CASEGDYPYNEQFF
DNA: TGCGCCAGCGAGGGGGACTACCCCTACAATGAGCAGTTCTTC

V: TRBV4-3
size: .
D: .
J: TRBJ2-7
CDR3: CASSRLGTYEQYF
DNA: TGCGCCAGCAGCCGTCTAGGAACCTACGAGCAGTACTTC

V: TRBV9
size: .
D: .
J: TRBJ1-1
CDR3: CASTRWGDTEAFF
DNA: TGTGCCAGCACTCGTTGGGGGGACACTGAAGCTTTCTTT

V: TRBV27
size: .
D: .
J: TRBJ1-1
CDR3: CASSLLSKPIMNTEAFF
DNA: TGTGCCAGCAGTTTACTCTCGAAACCTATAATGAACACTGAAGCTTTCTTT

V: TRBV5-6
size: .
D: TRBD2
J: TRBJ2-7
CDR3: CASSLAGVNYEQYF
DNA: TGTGCCAGCAGCTTAGCGGGAGTTAACTACGAGCAGTACTTC

V: TRBV6-1
size: .
D: .
J: TRBJ1-4
CDR3: CASSEGTKREKLFF
DNA: TGTGCCAGCAGTGAAGGGACAAAAAGAGAAAAACTGTTTTTT

V: TRBV6-5
size: .
D: .
J: TRBJ2-7
CDR3: CASSYSPGAYEQYF
DNA: TGTGCCAGCAGTTATTCTCCGGGGGCCTACGAGCAGTACTTC

V: TRBV7-9
size: .
D: .
J: TRBJ1-1
CDR3: CASSVSGTITEAFF
DNA: TGTGCCAGCAGCGTATCCGGGACAATCACTGAAGCTTTCTTT

V: TRBV25-1
size: .
D: TRBD1
J: TRBJ2-7
CDR3: CASSSTRDRGSYEQYF
DNA: TGTGCCAGCAGCTCCACCCGGGACAGGGGATCCTACGAGCAGTACTTC

V: TRBV2
size: .
D: TRBD1
J: TRBJ1-1
CDR3: CASSETTGTRNTEAFF
DNA: TGTGCCAGCAGTGAAACGACAGGGACAAGGAACACTGAAGCTTTCTTT

V: TRBV29-1
size: .
D: TRBD1
J: TRBJ1-1
CDR3: CSAGGRGTEAFF
DNA: TGCAGCGCAGGGGGTAGGGGCACTGAAGCTTTCTTT